This passage covers 19 T cell receptor beta chains from one sample sequenced in a study of cytomegalovirus exposure and HLA in healthy donors. Sequenced by immunoSEQ multiplex PCR; TCRdb stores in-frame clones only, minus some. Of under 250,000 clones listed, approximately 87% were seen once; the top ten hold roughly 2.5%. Material for sequencing was PBMCs. These receptors were taken from a man younger than 30 in good health and CMV-seronegative.

This CDR3 is CASSLASTSGYNEQFF. In nucleotides, the CDR3 is TGCGCCAGCAGCTTGGCGTCGACTAGCGGCTACAATGAGCAGTTCTTC. The chain employs TRBV5-1 and TRBJ2-1; 9 bases fit TRBD2. The CDR3 covers 16 residues. In germline, CDR1 is SGHRS, CDR2 YFSETQ. The V segment lost 0 bases and the J segment 3 bases; nucleotides outside the gene matches: 4. The variable domain in full, with the rest retrieved from reference TRBV5-1 and TRBJ2-1, is KAGVTQTPRYLIKTRGQQVTLSCSPISGHRSVSWYQQTPGQGLQFLFEYFSETQRNKGNFPGRFSGRQFSNSRSEMNVSTLELGDSALYLCASSLASTSGYNEQFFGPGTRLTVL.

The J gene is TRBJ1-2, the V gene TRBV19; 7 bases map to TRBD1. Germline CDR1 LNHDA, CDR2 SQIVND (reference sequence). V was pared by 6 bases and J by 0 bases, with 7 bases of the junction left unmatched. This CDR3 region has 15 residues. CDR3 bases: TGTGCCAGTAGAGACAGGGCGAACGCTAACTATGGCTACACCTTC. Its protein is CASRDRANANYGYTF.

V gene TRBV11-2 combines with J gene TRBJ1-6; D is ambiguous. Deletions cut 5 bases from V and 7 bases from J, with 9 bases between. The CDR3 is made up of 13 amino acids. Germline V gene lookup returns CDR1 SGHAT and CDR2 FQNNGV. CDR3 bases: TGTGCCAGCAGCCCGGACTGGAATTCACCCCTCCACTTT. As protein: CASSPDWNSPLHF.

This clone was observed once. The chain is built from TRBV15 and TRBJ1-5; TRBD1 is a possible D gene (5 bases). Germline values: CDR1 LNHNV, CDR2 YYDKDF (reference sequence). The CDR3 contains 15 residues. V lost 3 bases to trimming and J lost 4 bases, with 13 bases between them. The CDR3 nucleotides read TGTGCCACCAGCAGGAACAAAAACAGGAATCAGCCCCAGCATTTT. It codes for CATSRNKNRNQPQHF.

The V gene is TRBV7-2, the J gene TRBJ2-1; 8 bases fit TRBD1. Trimming removed 5 bases from V and 4 bases from J; junction bases left unmatched: 7. This CDR3 comprises 15 residues. Germline values: CDR1 SGHTA, CDR2 FQGNSA. The CDR3 reads CASSADRASYNEQFF. The CDR3 region has the DNA TGTGCCAGCAGCGCGGACAGGGCCTCTTACAATGAGCAGTTCTTC.

This chain joins TRBV28 and TRBJ2-3; TRBD2 aligns across 9 bases. The CDR3 has 15 residues. V dropped 4 bases and J dropped 4; count of bases not matched to a gene: 6. Per the germline V gene, CDR1 is MDHEN and CDR2 is SYDVKM. CDR3 loop: CASSWGSGRSDTQYF. The CDR3 DNA reads as TGTGCCAGCAGTTGGGGTAGCGGGAGATCAGATACGCAGTATTTT.

The chain has TRBV6-6 and TRBJ2-1; tentative D call: TRBD2 (6 bases). Germline CDR1 MNHNY, CDR2 SVGAGI (reference sequence). The CDR3 contains 13 residues. V dropped 10 bases and J dropped 7 bases, with 17 bases sitting between them. CDR3 protein: CATSGPAGNEQFF. The DNA for the CDR3 is TGTGCCACCAGCGGACCCGCGGGGAATGAGCAGTTCTTC.

The CDR3: CASSFSTAGGPSLYEQFF. The CDR3 coding sequence is TGTGCCAGCAGTTTTAGTACCGCGGGAGGGCCAAGTTTATATGAGCAGTTCTTC. V and J are TRBV7-6 and TRBJ2-1; TRBD2 matches 9 bases. Germline CDR1 SGHVS, CDR2 FNYEAQ. The CDR3 contains 18 residues. The junction had 20 bases not matched to a gene; V was cut back by 6 bases and J by 8 bases. The complete variable domain, with remaining parts taken from reference TRBV7-6 and TRBJ2-1, reads GAGVSQSPRYKVTKRGQDVALRCDPISGHVSLYWYRQALGQGPEFLTYFNYEAQQDKSGLPNDRFSAERPEGSISTLTIQRTEQRDSAMYRCASSFSTAGGPSLYEQFFGPGTRLTVL.

The chain is built from TRBV28 and TRBJ1-2; D not resolved. V was trimmed by 3 bases and J by 4 bases, leaving 6 bases between them. The CDR3 runs 12 residues. CDR1 and CDR2 (germline): MDHEN, SYDVKM. In nucleotides, the CDR3 is TGTGCCAGCAGTTTTGGGCTCTATGGCTACACCTTC. As protein: CASSFGLYGYTF.

This chain connects TRBV5-1 to TRBJ2-5; a possible D gene is TRBD2 (7 bases). With 0 bases removed from V and 4 bases from J, the gap between germline ends came to 13 bases. Germline CDR1 reads SGHRS; CDR2 reads YFSETQ. The CDR3 runs to 15 residues. The CDR3 region has the DNA TGCGCCAGCAGCTTGGGGCAGGGGAGGGGAGAGACCCAGTACTTC. Translation: CASSLGQGRGETQYF.

This clone showed up just once. The chain joins TRBV11-3 to TRBJ2-4; D is perhaps TRBD1 (5 bases). The germline gives CDR1 SGHNT, CDR2 YENEEA. Trimming cost V 0 bases and J 1 base, with 13 bases left between them. The CDR3 runs to 17 residues. CDR3 residues: CASSLEDSRRAKNIQYF. CDR3 sequence (DNA): TGTGCCAGCAGCTTAGAAGACAGTCGCAGGGCCAAAAACATTCAGTACTTC.

This chain connects TRBV6-5 to TRBJ2-5; D remains ambiguous. The germline gives CDR1 MNHEY, CDR2 SVGAGI. The V gene lost 2 bases and the J gene lost 4 bases, with 11 bases spanning the gap. The CDR3 runs 14 residues. The CDR3 here is CASSYRLGSETQYF. The CDR3 DNA reads as TGTGCCAGCAGTTACCGCCTCGGGTCAGAGACCCAGTACTTC.

The CDR3 spells CASSMGLLSYEQYF. The CDR3 region has the DNA TGTGCCAGTAGTATGGGGCTGCTAAGCTACGAGCAGTACTTC. This chain connects TRBV19 to TRBJ2-7, with D possibly matching TRBD1 (5 bases). The CDR3 covers 14 residues. Per germline, CDR1 LNHDA and CDR2 SQIVND (reference sequence). Trimming cost V 3 bases and J 3 bases, with 12 bases left between them.

This chain links TRBV6-4 with TRBJ2-7; D ambiguous. Deletions cut 2 bases from V and 3 bases from J, with 14 bases between. Germline CDR1 and CDR2: MRHNA and SNTAGT. CDR3 size: 15 residues. The CDR3 nucleotides read TGTGCCAGCAGTGACCCCTCCGGGTCGTACTACGAGCAGTACTTC. Its translation: CASSDPSGSYYEQYF.

This chain connects TRBV10-3 to TRBJ2-3; 9 nucleotides line up with TRBD1. The CDR3 is made up of 14 amino acids. V trimming: 6 bases; J trimming: 6 bases; junction bases outside the gene matches: 7. Germline V gives CDR1 ENHRY, CDR2 SYGVKD. The CDR3 is CAIRGGQGVDTQYF. The DNA of the CDR3 is TGTGCCATCAGGGGGGGACAGGGTGTCGATACGCAGTATTTT.

This rearrangement joins TRBV4-1 to TRBJ2-7, with TRBD2 matching over 13 bases. CDR1 MGHRA and CDR2 YSYEKL come from the germline V gene. The CDR3 has 19 amino acids. J was trimmed by 0 bases and V by 0 bases; bases with no gene match: 8. CDR3 DNA sequence: TGCGCCAGCAGCCAAGAGGGGGGACTAGCGGGAATAAGCTCCTACGAGCAGTACTTC. Translated: CASSQEGGLAGISSYEQYF.

The rearrangement links TRBV19 to TRBJ2-5; D remains ambiguous. Trimming removed 3 bases from V and 0 bases from J, with 5 bases in between. This CDR3 spans 13 amino acids. The germline gives CDR1 LNHDA, CDR2 SQIVND (reference sequence). The CDR3 DNA is TGTGCCAGTAGTATCCAGTACCAAGAGACCCAGTACTTC. Protein sequence: CASSIQYQETQYF.

The chain recombines TRBV5-1 with TRBJ2-1; no clear D. This CDR3 has 12 amino acids. Trimming took 2 bases from V and 9 from J, leaving 9 bases between them. Per the germline V gene, CDR1 is SGHRS and CDR2 is YFSETQ. The CDR3 protein is CASSFLDGEQFF. CDR3 coding DNA: TGCGCCAGCAGCTTTCTAGACGGTGAGCAGTTCTTC.

This clone showed up just a few times. V gene TRBV18 combines with J gene TRBJ1-1, with a possible D match to TRBD1 (6 bases). This CDR3 contains 11 residues. CDR1 is KGHSH, CDR2 LQKENI, per germline. The germline V and J ends were trimmed by 2 bases and 11 bases, with 9 bases remaining between them. CDR3 in amino acids: CASSPGGGAFF. The CDR3 nucleotides read TGTGCCAGCTCACCAGGGGGCGGCGCTTTCTTT.